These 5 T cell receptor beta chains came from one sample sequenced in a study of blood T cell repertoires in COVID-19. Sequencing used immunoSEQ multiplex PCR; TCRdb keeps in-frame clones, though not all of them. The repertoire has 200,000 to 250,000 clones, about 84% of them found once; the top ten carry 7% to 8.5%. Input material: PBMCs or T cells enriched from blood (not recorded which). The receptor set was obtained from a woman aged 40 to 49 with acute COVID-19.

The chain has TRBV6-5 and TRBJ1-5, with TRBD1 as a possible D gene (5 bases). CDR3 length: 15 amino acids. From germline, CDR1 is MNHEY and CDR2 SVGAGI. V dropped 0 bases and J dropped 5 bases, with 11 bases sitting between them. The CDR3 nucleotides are TGTGCCAGCAGTTACTCAGGCAGGGTTGATCAGCCCCAGCATTTT. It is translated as CASSYSGRVDQPQHF.

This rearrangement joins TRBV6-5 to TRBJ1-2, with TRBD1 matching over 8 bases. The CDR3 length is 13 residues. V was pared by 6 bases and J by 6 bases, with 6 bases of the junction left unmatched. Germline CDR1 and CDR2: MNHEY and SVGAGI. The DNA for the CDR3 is TGTGCCAGCAGGGGGACAGGACTCGATGGCTACACCTTC. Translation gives CASRGTGLDGYTF.

The CDR3 is CASSPLSTGELFF. The DNA of the CDR3 is TGTGCCAGCTCACCTCTAAGTACCGGGGAGCTGTTTTTT. The V and J genes are TRBV18 and TRBJ2-2; no clear D. The CDR3 loop spans 13 amino acids. The V end was cut by 3 bases, the J end by 5 bases, with 7 bases between. Germline V gene data show CDR1 as KGHSH and CDR2 as LQKENI. Drawing the rest from reference TRBV18 and TRBJ2-2, the complete variable domain is NAGVMQNPRHLVRRRGQEARLRCSPMKGHSHVYWYRQLPEEGLKFMVYLQKENIIDESGMPKERFSAEFPKEGPSILRIQQVVRGDSAAYFCASSPLSTGELFFGEGSRLTVL.

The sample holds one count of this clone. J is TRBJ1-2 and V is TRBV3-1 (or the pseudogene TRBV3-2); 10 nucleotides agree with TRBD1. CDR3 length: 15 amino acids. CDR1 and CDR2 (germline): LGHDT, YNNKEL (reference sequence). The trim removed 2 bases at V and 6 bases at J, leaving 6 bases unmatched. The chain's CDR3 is CASSQNPGTGDGYTF. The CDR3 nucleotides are TGTGCCAGCAGCCAAAATCCCGGGACAGGGGATGGCTACACCTTC.

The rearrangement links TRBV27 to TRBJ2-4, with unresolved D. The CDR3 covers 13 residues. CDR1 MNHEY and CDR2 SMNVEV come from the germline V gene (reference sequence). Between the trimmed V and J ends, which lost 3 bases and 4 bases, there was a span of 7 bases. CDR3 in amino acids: CASSFRQKNIQYF. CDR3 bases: TGTGCCAGCAGTTTCCGTCAGAAAAACATTCAGTACTTC.